This entry concerns a single T cell receptor (beta chain). This sample is part of a study of blood T cell repertoires in COVID-19. Sequencing used immunoSEQ multiplex PCR; TCRdb keeps in-frame clones, though not all of them. The sample gives over 45,000 clones, over 75% of which show up once; 6.5% is in the top ten. Germline V lookup: CDR1 KGHSH, CDR2 LQKENI. V lost 7 bases and J lost 8; bases outside the gene matches: 7. This CDR3 is built from 15 residues. The receptor was isolated from a man aged 45 to 65 with active COVID-19. V gene TRBV18 combines with J gene TRBJ2-4; 14 nucleotides line up with TRBD2. Sequencing was carried out using peripheral blood. CDR3 coding DNA: TGTGCCAGCTGCTCGGGACTAGCGGGAGTGGACATTCAGTACTTC. This sequence encodes CASCSGLAGVDIQYF.